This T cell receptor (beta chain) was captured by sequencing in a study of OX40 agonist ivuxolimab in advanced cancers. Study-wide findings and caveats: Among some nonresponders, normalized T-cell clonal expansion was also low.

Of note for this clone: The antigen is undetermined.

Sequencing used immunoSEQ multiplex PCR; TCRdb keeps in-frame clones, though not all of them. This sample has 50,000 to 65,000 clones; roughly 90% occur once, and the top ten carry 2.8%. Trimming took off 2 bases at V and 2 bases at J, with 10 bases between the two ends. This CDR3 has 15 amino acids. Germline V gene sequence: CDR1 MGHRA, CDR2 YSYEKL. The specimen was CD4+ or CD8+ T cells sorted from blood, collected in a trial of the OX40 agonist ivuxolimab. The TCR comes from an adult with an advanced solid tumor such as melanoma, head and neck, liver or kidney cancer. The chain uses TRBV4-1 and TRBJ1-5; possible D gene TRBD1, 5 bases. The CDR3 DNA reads TGCGCCAGCAGCCAACCCGAGGGGCGCAATCAGCCCCAGCATTTT. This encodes CASSQPEGRNQPQHF.